Presented here are 10 T cell receptor beta chains from one specimen sequenced in a study of beta chain features in type 1 diabetes. Overall study findings and caveats: People with Type 1 diabetes carried modestly yet significantly shorter TCRB CDR3s in all four CD4+ subsets.

Their target antigens are unknown. Reverse transcription of all isolated RNA meant that expressed TCRB transcripts were sequenced. Clones were sequenced by immunoSEQ multiplex PCR, and TCRdb holds only the in-frame ones, with some missing. Among about 150,000 clones listed, 10% to 13% were seen once. Sequencing input: central memory CD4+ T cells from blood. Receptors originate from a man aged 25 to 40 with type 1 diabetes.

The sample holds a few counts of this clone. The V and J genes are TRBV29-1 and TRBJ2-3; 8 bases match TRBD1. V was clipped by 4 bases and J by 1 base; unmatched bases: 1. CDR1 is SQVTM, CDR2 ANQGSEA, per germline. The CDR3 consists of 13 residues. CDR3 protein: CSVAQGGTDTQYF. In DNA form, the CDR3 reads TGCAGCGTTGCACAGGGGGGCACAGATACGCAGTATTTT.

The rearrangement uses TRBV28 and TRBJ2-7; D might be TRBD1 (6 bases). The CDR3 is made up of 11 amino acids. Germline CDR1 MDHEN, CDR2 SYDVKM. Trimming pared 4 bases from V and 12 bases from J, leaving 13 bases between. The CDR3 coding sequence is TGTGCCAGCAGTTCCCAGGGGTTACGGTACTTC. Translating it yields CASSSQGLRYF.

The chain links TRBV11-2 to TRBJ2-7; a weak D match, TRBD2 (6 bases). This CDR3 is built from 14 residues. CDR1 is SGHAT and CDR2 is FQNNGV in the germline V gene. Trimming took off 4 bases at V and 4 bases at J, with 14 bases between the two ends. Written as DNA, the CDR3 is TGTGCCAGCAGCTCTAGGCCGGGAGTATACGAGCAGTACTTC. Translation gives CASSSRPGVYEQYF.

A few counts support this clone. The gene calls are TRBV18 and TRBJ1-1; D ambiguous. CDR1 KGHSH and CDR2 LQKENI come from the germline V gene. This CDR3 region has 13 residues. V was clipped by 6 bases and J by 7 bases, with 15 bases between them. As DNA, the CDR3 is TGTGCCAGCTCTCCCCCAGGAACTGGTGAAGCTTTCTTT. Amino acids: CASSPPGTGEAFF.

This clone was seen a handful of times. The V call is TRBV19, the J call TRBJ2-2; D might be TRBD2 (6 bases). The CDR3 loop spans 13 amino acids. Trimming pared 11 bases from V and 2 bases from J, leaving 12 bases between. Germline CDR1 LNHDA, CDR2 SQIVND (reference sequence). The CDR3 nucleotides read TGTGCCGGAGGGACGTATAACACCGGGGAGCTGTTTTTT. Translated: CAGGTYNTGELFF.

The chain is built from TRBV9 and TRBJ1-2; D not resolved. The CDR3 spans 17 residues. Germline CDR1 is SGDLS and CDR2 is YYNGEE. V lost 2 bases and J 5 bases, leaving 22 bases between the germline ends. The CDR3 protein is CASSVSEVVNEVYGYTF. The CDR3 nucleotides read TGTGCCAGCAGCGTGTCAGAGGTCGTCAACGAAGTTTATGGCTACACCTTC.

This clone was seen only a few times. The CDR3 sequence is CASSQGWGRGDGEQYF. DNA for the CDR3: TGCGCCAGCAGCCAGGGCTGGGGAAGGGGTGACGGCGAGCAGTACTTC. The J gene is TRBJ2-7, the V gene TRBV4-1, with TRBD1 as a possible D gene (5 bases). This CDR3 has 16 residues. V shed 3 bases and J shed 6 bases, with 21 bases lying between them. The germline gives CDR1 MGHRA, CDR2 YSYEKL.

This clone came up a few times. The V and J genes are TRBV14 and TRBJ1-5, with 7 bases aligning to TRBD1. Germline V gene data show CDR1 as SGHDN and CDR2 as FVKESK. The CDR3 length is 13 residues. J gave up 10 bases and V 1 base, and 4 bases lay outside the gene matches. The CDR3 DNA follows: TGTGCCAGCAGCCAAGGAAGACAGGGCCCCCAGCATTTT. Amino acid sequence: CASSQGRQGPQHF.

The chain couples TRBV21-1 to TRBJ2-7; the table's D call TRBD2 went unverified against the DNA. TRBV21-1 is an annotated pseudogene. The CDR3 covers 15 residues. The CDR3, as DNA: TGTGCCAGCAGCAAAGGCGGGGGCCTTAGCCACGAGCAGTACTTC. It yields the protein CASSKGGGLSHEQYF.

This clone was seen more than once but under ten times. The J gene is TRBJ2-5, the V gene TRBV9, with 10 bases aligning to TRBD1. There are 14 residues in the CDR3. Germline V CDR1 and CDR2: SGDLS, YYNGEE. J was trimmed by 5 bases and V by 3 bases; bases with no gene match: 4. The CDR3 bases are TGTGCCAGCAGCGATGACAGGGGGCTGGAGACCCAGTACTTC. Translation gives CASSDDRGLETQYF. The entire variable domain, with the rest obtained from reference TRBV9 and TRBJ2-5, is as follows: DSGVTQTPKHLITATGQRVTLRCSPRSGDLSVYWYQQSLDQGLQFLIQYYNGEERAKGNILERFSAQQFPDLHSELNLSSLELGDSALYFCASSDDRGLETQYFGPGTRLLVL.